This paragraph covers one T cell receptor beta chain sequence. The clone's antigen remains unknown. No much larger clone is present one base from it, and per-base qualities are unavailable. The data were taken from a study of T cell changes during pregnancy in multiple sclerosis (dated by TCRdb to between 2018 and 2020). In the study overall: The study examined how the T cell repertoire changed over the course of pregnancy in women with multiple sclerosis.

The library relied on the immunoSEQ multiplex PCR assay. TCRdb re-hosts the immuneACCESS table, in-frame sequences only. Its copies lack some clones; in the studies checked, an unresolved V gene accounts for under half of them, and the cause for the rest is not known. The sample data list 40,000 to 55,000 clones, and around 92% of these were observed just once. Jointly, the top ten make up roughly 1.4% of the sample. V has 2 bases trimmed and J has 0 bases trimmed; junction bases matching no gene number 0. According to the germline V gene, CDR1 reads SGHRS and CDR2 reads YFSETQ. The CDR3, from cysteine to phenylalanine, totals 16 residues. Only CDR3 DNA remains: 48 bases, in frame from the first base.

The V gene is TRBV5-1 and the J gene is TRBJ2-2; 11 central nucleotides agree with TRBD2. The source of this sequence is a female donor with multiple sclerosis, enrolled in a pregnancy study. Sequencing used peripheral blood. The CDR3 protein: CASSLLAGANTGELFF. The sequenced DNA is TGCGCCAGCAGCTTACTAGCGGGGGCGAACACCGGGGAGCTGTTTTTT.